This TCR beta chain was sequenced for a study of Graves' ophthalmopathy and Graves' hyperthyroidism (dated by TCRdb to the late 2010s). Describing the broader study: Peripheral blood was collected at initial diagnosis, prior to any treatment. The study used signatures of the TCR beta repertoire to tell Graves' ophthalmopathy apart from Graves' hyperthyroidism and to predict which patients would progress to ophthalmopathy. In total, under 150 blood samples were TCR-sequenced: approximately 42 ophthalmopathy, 80 or so hyperthyroidism and about 17 hyperthyroidism-to-ophthalmopathy patients. To explore V-J signatures that separate ophthalmopathy from hyperthyroidism, a discovery set of about a hundred patients was enrolled, consisting of about 45 with ophthalmopathy and under 65 with stable hyperthyroidism. The independent validation cohort included under 20 hyperthyroidism patients plus 17 patients who later progressed from hyperthyroidism to ophthalmopathy. In about six hyperthyroidism patients, the T-cell repertoires found in thyroid tissue were compared with those found in blood. Once sampling was done, hyperthyroidism patients were given methimazole at a starting dose of 30 mg daily, while ophthalmopathy patients were given high-dose intravenous methylprednisolone. The approximately 100 discovery patients were divided at random into training and test sets in a 7:3 ratio.

Stable hyperthyroidism was defined as no progression to ophthalmopathy within 18 months of follow-up. The hyperthyroidism patients were 18 to 65 years old and newly diagnosed, with a disease duration of less than 2 months. Patients with other autoimmune diseases, uncontrolled infections, pregnancy or lactation were excluded. Clinical symptoms, serum thyroxine, TRAb, thyroid ultrasound and orbital computed tomography were used for diagnosis. Ficoll-Paque density gradient centrifugation was used to isolate PBMCs from under 11 ml of fresh peripheral blood. Total RNA was extracted using Trizol reagent, and RNA quality was checked on an Agilent 2100 Bioanalyzer. Beyond this particular receptor, the publication reports: Sample size was not statistically predetermined, and group allocation was not concealed from the investigators. Among expanded thyroid clonotypes with frequency above 0.001, most also showed up in blood, which suggests that blood repertoires may reflect the thyroid immune response. Ophthalmopathy was separated from stable hyperthyroidism by the 13-signature model with about 90% sensitivity and less than 82% specificity in cross-validation and with 80%/75% in the test set. In validation, the model predicted ophthalmopathy progression with nearly 71% sensitivity and roughly 72% specificity; eleven to twelve predicted patients were CT-confirmed with GO in a median of about 6.2 months.

The trim is 1 base for V and 6 bases for J, with a gap of 18 bases between the germline ends. Spanning cysteine to phenylalanine, the CDR3 consists of 16 amino acids. Kept here is only the CDR3 DNA, which spans 48 bases and is read in frame from base 1. The germline V gene gives CDR1 as SGHNT and CDR2 as YENEEA. For repertoire sequencing, TCR beta CDR3 regions were amplified from RNA transcripts. The first round of RT-PCR was done with HTBI primers and the Qiagen OneStep RT-PCR kit, and was followed by a second round of multiplex PCR, then size selection and purification. Libraries were sequenced paired-end with 100 bp reads on an Illumina HiSeq2000. In the paper's pipeline: SOAPnuke was used for read processing, and reads with adapters, uncalled bases, a mean Phred below 15, or no exact constant-primer or identifier match were discarded. COPE v1.2.5 was used to merge high-quality paired reads. Clonotypes were defined as unique nucleotide sequences and were aligned to IMGT TRB V, D and J references using MiTCR v1.1. The analysis was limited to V-J combinations with a frequency above 0.0001, which together covered 98% to 99.2% of repertoires. For each V-J combination, a TCR clonal expansion and chaos score was defined as F50 clonal expansion divided by the chaos observed in the TCRdist matrix. Welch's t-statistics and random forest were used to reduce features to over ten V-J combinations, which were fed into a naive Bayes classifier. The similarity between thyroid and blood repertoires was quantified using the Morisita-Horn index. Using fastp trimming at Q25 and MiXCR clonotype assembly, TCRdb reanalyzed the public sequencing data and kept in-frame beta chains. Each CDR3 protein appears once, grouped with its most common genes and DNA. These V and J calls are TCRdb output, not the study's own analysis. The sample includes more than 300,000 distinct CDR3 sequences, with about 16% observed a single time. 5.5% to 7% of the sample comes from the top ten.

This clonotype was seen repeatedly, ten times or more. Its antigen remains unidentified. Base qualities are missing; no much larger clone stands one base away. The chain uses TRBV11-3 and TRBJ1-1; the D gene cannot be resolved reliably. The specimen sequenced was peripheral blood. The sequence was collected from a woman aged 18 to 35 with stable Graves' hyperthyroidism. Donor details come from another sample of the same person, matched by shared clones. At the DNA level, the sequence is TGTGCCAGCAGCTTAGGAGTCGCCCTTAGATCGGCTGAAGCTTTCTTT. Its protein product is CASSLGVALRSAEAFF.